The 8 T cell receptor beta chains listed next were all sequenced from one sample in a study of read filtering for tumor transcriptome and immune sequencing. The library was built from about 370 ng RNA with molecular barcoded adaptors for alpha/delta and beta/gamma chains. Each CDR3 protein gets one entry after TCRdb re-called the reads with MiXCR. The table lists about 35,000 distinct CDR3 sequences, roughly an eighth of them singletons. Sequenced material: a population of CD138-negative cells sorted from bone marrow. These receptors came from a donor at least 40 years old with multiple myeloma.

As for this clonotype: The likely explanation is a read error, given a far larger clone one base away. The V and J genes are TRBV7-9 and TRBJ2-3; D might be TRBD1 (5 bases). This CDR3 comprises 12 residues. CDR1 SEHNR and CDR2 FQNEAQ come from the germline V gene (reference sequence). The CDR3 DNA reads as TGTGCCGGCAGACCCTCAGGGAAAACGCAGTATTTT. It translates to CAGRPSGKTQYF. Based on the CDR3 plus reference TRBV7-9 and TRBJ2-3, the full variable domain is DTGVSQNPRHKITKRGQNVTFRCDPISEHNRLYWYRQTLGQGPEFLTYFQNEAQLEKSRLLSDRFSAERPKGSFSTLEIQRTEQGDSAMYLCAGRPSGKTQYFGPGTRLTVL.

The sample holds a few counts of this clonotype. The CDR3 does not close with the conserved phenylalanine or tryptophan, likely indicating a read error. The rearrangement uses TRBV5-1 and TRBJ2-5, with D unclear. Germline CDR1 SGHRS, CDR2 YFSETQ. The CDR3 is 13 residues long. With 2 bases removed from V and 4 bases from J, the gap between germline ends came to 9 bases. CDR3 sequence (DNA): TGCGCCAGCAGCTTTTTAGGACGAGAGACCCAGTACCTC. Its protein product is CASSFLGRETQYL.

This clonotype was detected ten times or more. V usage is TRBV12-5 and J usage is TRBJ1-1; D is perhaps TRBD1 (6 bases). The CDR3 consists of 14 residues. Germline CDR1 is LGHNT and CDR2 is FRNRAP. V lost 7 bases, J lost 2 bases, and 14 bases lay in between. CDR3 in amino acids: CASAQGSVNTEAFF. DNA for the CDR3: TGTGCTAGTGCCCAGGGGTCAGTCAACACTGAAGCTTTCTTT.

This clonotype was seen ten or more times. The J gene is TRBJ2-2, the V gene TRBV11-3; 7 bases match TRBD1. Trimming cost V 0 bases and J 4 bases; bases outside gene matches: 14. CDR1 and CDR2 (germline): SGHNT, YENEEA. The CDR3 runs 19 residues. The CDR3 protein is CASSLDTPFDRVITGELFF. Written as DNA, the CDR3 is TGTGCCAGCAGCTTAGATACACCATTCGACAGGGTAATCACCGGGGAGCTGTTTTTT.

The rearrangement links TRBV6-1 to TRBJ2-2; 9 bases align to TRBD2. Losses at the gene ends were 9 bases for V and 16 bases for J; bases not matched to a gene: 18. The germline V gene has CDR1 MNHNS and CDR2 SASEGT. The CDR3 spans 14 residues. The CDR3 DNA follows: TGTGCCAGTCGGGGACTAGCAGGCACCGGGGAACCGTTTTTT. This encodes CASRGLAGTGEPFF.

There are many counts of this clonotype. This chain connects TRBV7-2 to TRBJ2-1; 14 bases align to TRBD2. CDR1 is SGHTA and CDR2 is FQGNSA in the germline V gene. The trim removed 5 bases at V and 15 bases at J, leaving 12 bases unmatched. CDR3 length: 15 amino acids. The CDR3 coding sequence is TGTGCCAGCAGCCCACCGGGACTAGCGGGAGAAAAGTCGTTCTTC. Translated: CASSPPGLAGEKSFF.

Many counts were recorded for this clonotype. This chain uses TRBV11-2 with TRBJ2-1, with D perhaps TRBD1 (7 bases). Germline assignment: CDR1 SGHAT and CDR2 FQNNGV. The CDR3 spans 15 residues. Trimming removed 1 base from V and 5 bases from J, with 12 bases in between. The CDR3 is CASSLASRGDNEQFF. The CDR3 region has the DNA TGTGCCAGCAGCTTAGCTTCCAGGGGGGACAATGAGCAGTTCTTC.

This clonotype was seen at least ten times. CDR3 loop: CASLSDPTGGDYGYTF. CDR3 coding DNA: TGTGCCAGCCTAAGCGACCCGACAGGGGGCGACTATGGCTACACCTTC. This rearrangement joins TRBV7-9 to TRBJ1-2; 10 bases are shared with TRBD1. This CDR3 spans 16 amino acids. Germline values: CDR1 SEHNR, CDR2 FQNEAQ (reference sequence). The V segment lost 8 bases and the J segment 3 bases; nucleotides outside the gene matches: 12.